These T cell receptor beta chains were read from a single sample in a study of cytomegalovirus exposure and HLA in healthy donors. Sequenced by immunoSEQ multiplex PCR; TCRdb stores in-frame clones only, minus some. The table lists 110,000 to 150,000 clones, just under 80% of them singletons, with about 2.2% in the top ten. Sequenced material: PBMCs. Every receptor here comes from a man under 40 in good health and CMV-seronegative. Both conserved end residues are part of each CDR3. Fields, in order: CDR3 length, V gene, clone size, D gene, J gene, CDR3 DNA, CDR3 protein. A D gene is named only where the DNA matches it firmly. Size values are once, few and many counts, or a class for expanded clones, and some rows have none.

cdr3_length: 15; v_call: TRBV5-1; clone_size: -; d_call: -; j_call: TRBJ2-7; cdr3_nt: TGCGCCAGCAGCTTGGCCGCAGGAGGATACTACGAGCAGTACTTC; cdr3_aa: CASSLAAGGYYEQYF
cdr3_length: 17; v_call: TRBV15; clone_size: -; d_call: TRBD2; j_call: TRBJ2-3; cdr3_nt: TGTGCCACCAGCACTCAAAACCTAGCGGGGACCACAGATACGCAGTATTTT; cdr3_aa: CATSTQNLAGTTDTQYF
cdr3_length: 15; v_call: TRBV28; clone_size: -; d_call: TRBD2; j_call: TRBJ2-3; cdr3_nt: TGTGCCAGCAGTTTAGCGGGAGGTAATACAGATACGCAGTATTTT; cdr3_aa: CASSLAGGNTDTQYF
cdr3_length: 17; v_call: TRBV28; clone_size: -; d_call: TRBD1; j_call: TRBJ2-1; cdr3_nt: TGTGCCAGCAGTTTGGGCGGACAGGGGGCGGTTTACAATGAGCAGTTCTTC; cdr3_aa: CASSLGGQGAVYNEQFF
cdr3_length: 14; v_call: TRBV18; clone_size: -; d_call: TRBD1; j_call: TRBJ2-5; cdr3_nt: TGTGCCAGCTCACCAGGGACAGGGAAAGAGACCCAGTACTTC; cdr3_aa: CASSPGTGKETQYF
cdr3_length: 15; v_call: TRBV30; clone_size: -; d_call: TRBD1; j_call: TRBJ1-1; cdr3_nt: TGTGCCTGGAGTAAGAGGGGGCTATTTAACACTGAAGCTTTCTTT; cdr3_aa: CAWSKRGLFNTEAFF
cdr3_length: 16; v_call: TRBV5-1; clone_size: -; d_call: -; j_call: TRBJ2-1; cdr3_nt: TGCGCCAGCAGCCTTGGGGACTTACACTTCTACAATGAGCAGTTCTTC; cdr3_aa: CASSLGDLHFYNEQFF
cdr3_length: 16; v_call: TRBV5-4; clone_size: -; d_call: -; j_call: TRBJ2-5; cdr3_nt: TGTGCCAGCAGTTTTAGAAAGGGGGTCCGGATGGAGACCCAGTACTTC; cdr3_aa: CASSFRKGVRMETQYF
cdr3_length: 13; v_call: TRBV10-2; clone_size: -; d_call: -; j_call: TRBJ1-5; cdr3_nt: TGCGCCAGCAGTGAAGGAGCGAATCAGCCCCAGCATTTT; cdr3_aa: CASSEGANQPQHF
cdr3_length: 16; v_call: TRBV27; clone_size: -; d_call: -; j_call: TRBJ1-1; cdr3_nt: TGTGCCAGCAGTTTACTCTTCACAGGGAGGGTAACTGAAGCTTTCTTT; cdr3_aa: CASSLLFTGRVTEAFF
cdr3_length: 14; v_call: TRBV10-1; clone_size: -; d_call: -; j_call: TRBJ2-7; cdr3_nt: TGCGCCAGCAGTGACCGATCGGGGGCCTACGAGCAGTACTTC; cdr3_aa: CASSDRSGAYEQYF
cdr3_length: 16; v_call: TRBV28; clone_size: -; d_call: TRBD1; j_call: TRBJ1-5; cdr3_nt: TGTGCCGGCAGGACAGGGGGAAGGGGAAACAATCAGCCCCAGCATTTT; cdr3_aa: CAGRTGGRGNNQPQHF
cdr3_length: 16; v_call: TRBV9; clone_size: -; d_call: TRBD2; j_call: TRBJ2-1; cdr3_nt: TGTGCCAGCAGCGTAGTTTCGGGAGGCGTTTACAATGAGCAGTTCTTC; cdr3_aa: CASSVVSGGVYNEQFF
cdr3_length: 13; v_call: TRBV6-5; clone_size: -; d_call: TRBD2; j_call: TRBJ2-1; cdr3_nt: TGTGCCAGCTGGCTAGCGGGAGGGAATGAGCAGTTCTTC; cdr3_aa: CASWLAGGNEQFF
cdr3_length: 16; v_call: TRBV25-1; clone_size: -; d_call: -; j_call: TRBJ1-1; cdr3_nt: TGTGCCAGCAGTGAATTTCGGGCAGGGAGGGGTTTCGGAGCTTTCTTT; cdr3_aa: CASSEFRAGRGFGAFF
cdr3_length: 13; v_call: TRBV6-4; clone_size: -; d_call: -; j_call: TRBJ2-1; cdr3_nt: TGTGCCAGCACAGGGCCCTCCTACAATGAGCAGTTCTTC; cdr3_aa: CASTGPSYNEQFF
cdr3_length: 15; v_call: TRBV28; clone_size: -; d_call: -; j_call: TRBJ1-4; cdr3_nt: TGTGCCAGCAGTTTGTCCGAGGCCTCTAATGAAAAACTGTTTTTT; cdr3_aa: CASSLSEASNEKLFF
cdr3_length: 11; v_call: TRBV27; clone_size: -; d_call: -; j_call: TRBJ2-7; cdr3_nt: TGTGCCAGCAGTACTCCTTATGGGCAGTACTTC; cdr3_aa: CASSTPYGQYF
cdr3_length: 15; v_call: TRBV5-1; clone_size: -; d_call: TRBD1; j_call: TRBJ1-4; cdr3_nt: TGCGCCAGCAGCTTAATGGGACAGGGAGACGGAAAACTGTTTTTT; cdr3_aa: CASSLMGQGDGKLFF
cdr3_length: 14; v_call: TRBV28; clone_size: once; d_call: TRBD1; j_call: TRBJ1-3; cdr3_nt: TGTGCCAGCAGTCCGACAGGGCTCGGAAACACCATATATTTT; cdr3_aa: CASSPTGLGNTIYF
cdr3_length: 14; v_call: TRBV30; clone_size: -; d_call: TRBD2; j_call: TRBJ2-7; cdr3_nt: TGTGCCTGGAGTAGGACTAGCGTAATCTACGGGCAGTACTTC; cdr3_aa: CAWSRTSVIYGQYF
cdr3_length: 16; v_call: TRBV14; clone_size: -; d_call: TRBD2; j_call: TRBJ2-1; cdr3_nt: TGTGCCAGCAGCCAAGGACTAGCGGGGGCTTACAATGAGCAGTTCTTC; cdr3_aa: CASSQGLAGAYNEQFF
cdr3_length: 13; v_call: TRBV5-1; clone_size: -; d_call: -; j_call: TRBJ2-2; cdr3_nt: TGCGCCAGCAGCGGGGCGAGCACCGGGGAGCTGTTTTTT; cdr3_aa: CASSGASTGELFF
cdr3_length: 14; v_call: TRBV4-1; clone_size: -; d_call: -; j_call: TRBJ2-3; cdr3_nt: TGCGCCAGCACCTCCGGATGGCGGGATGATACGCAGTATTTT; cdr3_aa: CASTSGWRDDTQYF
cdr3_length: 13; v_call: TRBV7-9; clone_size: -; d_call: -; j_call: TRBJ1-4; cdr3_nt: TGTGCCAGCAGCTTAGACGGCAGGCTTTCGGTGTTTTTT; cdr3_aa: CASSLDGRLSVFF
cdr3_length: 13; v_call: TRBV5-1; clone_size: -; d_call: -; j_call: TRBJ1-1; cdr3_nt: TGCGCCAGCAGCTCCGAGATGAACACTGAAGCTTTCTTT; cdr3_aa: CASSSEMNTEAFF
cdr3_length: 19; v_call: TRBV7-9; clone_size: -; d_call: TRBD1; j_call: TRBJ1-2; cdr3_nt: TGTGCCAGCAGCTTAGGGGGGAAGGCAGGGGGCCTTCCTAACTATGGCTACACCTTC; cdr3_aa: CASSLGGKAGGLPNYGYTF
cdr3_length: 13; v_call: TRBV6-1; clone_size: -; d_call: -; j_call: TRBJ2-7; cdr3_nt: TGTGCCAAACGGGGGAGACAGCGATACGAGCAGTACTTC; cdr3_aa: CAKRGRQRYEQYF
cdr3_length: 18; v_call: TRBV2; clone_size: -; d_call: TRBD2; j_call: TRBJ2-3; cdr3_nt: TGTGCCAGCAGTGAAGTAGGGGGGGCTAGCGGGGCCACAGATACGCAGTATTTT; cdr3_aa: CASSEVGGASGATDTQYF
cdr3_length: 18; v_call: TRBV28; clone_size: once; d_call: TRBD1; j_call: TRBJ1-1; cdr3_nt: TGTGCCAGCAGGCCTATTGGGGACAGGGGGTTCAGGAGCACTGAAGCTTTCTTT; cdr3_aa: CASRPIGDRGFRSTEAFF
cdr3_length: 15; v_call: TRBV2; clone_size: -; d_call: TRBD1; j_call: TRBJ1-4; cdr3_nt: TGTGCCAGCAGTGAAGGGGGCAGGGGGAATGAAAAACTGTTTTTT; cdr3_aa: CASSEGGRGNEKLFF
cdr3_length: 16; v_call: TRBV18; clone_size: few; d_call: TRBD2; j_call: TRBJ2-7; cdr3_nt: TGTGCCAGCTCACCAAGGCTACTAGCGGATAGCTACGAGCAGTACTTC; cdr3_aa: CASSPRLLADSYEQYF
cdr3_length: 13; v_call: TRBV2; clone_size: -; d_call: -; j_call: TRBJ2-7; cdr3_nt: TGTGCCAGTTACCCAGGAGGAAACTACGAGCAGTACTTC; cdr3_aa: CASYPGGNYEQYF